This T cell receptor (beta chain) was identified in a study of T cells in Graves' hyperthyroidism and ophthalmopathy. For the study at large: Specimen type is peripheral blood, collected at initial diagnosis prior to any treatment.

TCR beta CDR3 sequences were amplified from RNA transcripts. With the HTBI primer set, the TCR CDR3 went through a first round of RT-PCR. TCRdb re-called the multiplex PCR reads with MiXCR, one entry per CDR3 protein. The sample includes hundreds of thousands of distinct CDR3 sequences, approximately 14% seen only once; the top ten take 7.5% to 9%. Study results and limitations: Most thyroid-expanded clonotypes above 0.001 were also found in blood.

Ten or more counts support this clonotype. Its antigen remains unidentified. Source material: blood. The source is a woman younger than 30 with Graves' hyperthyroidism.

CDR3 region: CASSHGQGGTDTQYF. The CDR3 DNA reads as TGTGCCAGCAGCCATGGACAGGGTGGCACAGATACGCAGTATTTT. The chain links TRBV7-8 to TRBJ2-3; 8 bases are shared with TRBD1. Germline V CDR1 and CDR2: SGHVS, FQNEAQ. The trim removed 5 bases at V and 1 base at J, leaving 5 bases unmatched. CDR3 length: 15 amino acids.